This T cell receptor beta chain was profiled in a study of cytotoxic CD8 clonotypes in ibrutinib-treated CLL. Study background: Response material was collected after a median about 12 months of treatment, range 6 to 36.

About 2.2 micrograms of genomic DNA, which was extracted from cryopreserved PBMCs, served as the material used for the TCR beta libraries. Broader study findings: Measured clonality at baseline was greater than in age-matched healthy donors and tracked with circulating CD8+ T-cell counts. Public clonotypes showed up rarely, and on treatment they shrank or held steady.

The V gene's germline CDR1 is MGHRA and CDR2 YSYEKL. The CDR3 loop spans 11 amino acids. V lost 1 base and J 7 bases, leaving 5 bases between the germline ends. Notes on this clone: The antigen is not known.

Libraries were prepared by immunoSEQ multiplex PCR; TCRdb keeps only in-frame clonotypes and omits some of them. The sample holds about 200,000 clones, approximately 72% seen once. The V and J genes are TRBV4-1 and TRBJ2-7, with D perhaps TRBD2 (5 bases). This specimen consisted of PBMCs, obtained after 24 months of ibrutinib treatment. The sequence came from a human donor with chronic lymphocytic leukemia. The CDR3 region is CASSQGREQYF. CDR3 in DNA: TGCGCCAGCAGCCAAGGGAGGGAGCAGTACTTC.